This T cell receptor (beta chain) was recorded in a study of CD8+CD57+ T cells in acquired aplastic anemia. Study at large: The study obtained around 10 million reads on average for CD4+ cells from healthy donors. Study-wide findings and caveats: Sharing between patients and controls was observed for twenty-nine CD8+ CDR3 sequences.

TCR beta VDJ combinations and CDR3 sequences were profiled from genomic DNA. Each CDR3 protein is one row after TCRdb ran MiXCR on the reads. The sample has some 120,000 distinct CDR3 sequences, roughly 50% seen once. J was trimmed by 2 bases and V by 4 bases; bases with no gene match: 4. The germline V gene has CDR1 SEHNR and CDR2 FQNEAQ (reference sequence). The CDR3 has 14 residues. Remarks on this clonotype: What it binds is not known.

This clonotype originated in a human donor in good health, serving as a control. V usage is TRBV7-9 and J usage is TRBJ2-7; the match to TRBD2 covers 8 bases. The specimen sequenced was sorted CD4+, CD8+, or CD8+CD57+ T cells (not recorded which) from PBMCs. CDR3: CASSSPGLAYEQYF. As DNA, the CDR3 is TGTGCCAGCAGCTCCCCGGGACTAGCCTACGAGCAGTACTTC. The full variable domain, its missing parts supplied by reference TRBV7-9 and TRBJ2-7, is DTGVSQNPRHKITKRGQNVTFRCDPISEHNRLYWYRQTLGQGPEFLTYFQNEAQLEKSRLLSDRFSAERPKGSFSTLEIQRTEQGDSAMYLCASSSPGLAYEQYFGPGTRLTVT.